This T cell receptor (beta chain) was identified in a study of T cells in Graves' hyperthyroidism and ophthalmopathy. V was clipped by 1 base and J by 0 bases, with 13 bases between them. The CDR3 covers 17 residues. The germline V gene has CDR1 SEHNR and CDR2 FQNEAQ (reference sequence). Amplified TCR beta CDR3 regions derived from RNA transcripts. A set of HTBI primers served as the primers for a first-round RT-PCR of the TCR CDR3. TCRdb recomputed calls from the multiplex PCR reads with MiXCR, one row per CDR3 protein. The top ten hold 18% of the sample, which has about 500,000 distinct CDR3 sequences, about a sixth seen once. This clonotype appeared many times. Its antigen is unknown. The study, taken as a whole, reports: Stable hyperthyroidism was told apart from ophthalmopathy by a model built on 13 V-J features. The model predicted ophthalmopathy a median roughly six months before onset.

Newly diagnosed hyperthyroidism patients aged 18 to 65 years had disease lasting under 2 months. Cells are PBMCs isolated from 9 to 10 ml of fresh blood. Material: blood. This clonotype was sampled from a young woman with Graves' hyperthyroidism. V and J are TRBV7-9 and TRBJ2-1; D might be TRBD2 (5 bases). CDR3: CASSLGRLGSSYNEQFF. The DNA of the CDR3 is TGTGCCAGCAGCTTAGGGAGGTTGGGAAGCTCCTACAATGAGCAGTTCTTC.